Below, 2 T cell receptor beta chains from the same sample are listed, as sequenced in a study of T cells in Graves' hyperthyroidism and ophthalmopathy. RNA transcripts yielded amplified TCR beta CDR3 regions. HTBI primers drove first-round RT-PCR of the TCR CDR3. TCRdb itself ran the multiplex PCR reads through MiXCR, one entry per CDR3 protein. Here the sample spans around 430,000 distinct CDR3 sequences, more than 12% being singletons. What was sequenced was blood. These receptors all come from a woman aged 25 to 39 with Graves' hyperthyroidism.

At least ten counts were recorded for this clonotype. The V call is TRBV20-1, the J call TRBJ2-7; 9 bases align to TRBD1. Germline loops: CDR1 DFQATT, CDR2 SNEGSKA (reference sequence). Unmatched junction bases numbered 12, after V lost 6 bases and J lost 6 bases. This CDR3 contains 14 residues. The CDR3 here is CSAPGGQGGSEQYF. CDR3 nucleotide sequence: TGCAGTGCCCCGGGGGGACAGGGTGGTTCCGAGCAGTACTTC.

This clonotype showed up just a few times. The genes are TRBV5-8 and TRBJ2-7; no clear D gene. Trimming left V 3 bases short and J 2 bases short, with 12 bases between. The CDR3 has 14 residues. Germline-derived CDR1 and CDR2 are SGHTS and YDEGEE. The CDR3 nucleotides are TGTGCCAGCAGCTACCTAGAAAGGGCCTACGAGCAGTACTTC. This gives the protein CASSYLERAYEQYF.